The rows below give T cell receptor beta chains drawn from one sample of a study of blood T cell repertoires in COVID-19. Generated by immunoSEQ multiplex PCR, the TCRdb table keeps only in-frame clones and is missing some. The data show under 250,000 clones, 85% seen once. Sequencing was performed on PBMCs or T cells enriched from blood (not recorded which). Receptors were obtained from a woman aged 50 to 60 with acute COVID-19. Each CDR3 is given with its conserved first and last residue. The order of the fields is clone size, V gene, D gene, J gene, CDR3 DNA, CDR3 protein. A D gene is named only where the DNA matches it firmly. Clone sizes are given selectively: once, few, many, or a class where the clone is expanded.

size: .; V: TRBV19; D: .; J: TRBJ2-1; DNA: TGTGCCAGTAGTTCGGCAGGGCCCAACAATGAGCAGTTCTTC; CDR3: CASSSAGPNNEQFF
size: .; V: TRBV7-8; D: TRBD1; J: TRBJ2-2; DNA: TGTGCCAGCAGCCGACAGGGGGCTTTCGGCGGGGAGCTGTTTTTT; CDR3: CASSRQGAFGGELFF
size: .; V: TRBV18; D: TRBD1; J: TRBJ1-1; DNA: TGTGCCAGCTCACCGGGACAGGGCAGGACTGAAGCTTTCTTT; CDR3: CASSPGQGRTEAFF
size: .; V: TRBV11-2; D: .; J: TRBJ1-1; DNA: TGTGCCAGCAGCTTAGAGAGGACTGAAGCTTTCTTT; CDR3: CASSLERTEAFF
size: .; V: TRBV20-1; D: TRBD1; J: TRBJ2-5; DNA: TGCAGCGGTACAGGGGGGGAGACCCAGTACTTC; CDR3: CSGTGGETQYF
size: .; V: TRBV9; D: .; J: TRBJ1-2; DNA: TGTGCCAGCAGCGTAGGAGTCAGGGGCTTTAACTATGGCTACACCTTC; CDR3: CASSVGVRGFNYGYTF
size: .; V: TRBV6-5; D: .; J: TRBJ1-2; DNA: TGTGCCAGCAGTCAGCGGGACGACTATGGCTACACCTTC; CDR3: CASSQRDDYGYTF
size: once; V: TRBV13; D: TRBD2; J: TRBJ2-2; DNA: TGTGCCAGCAGCTCGAATAGCGGGGGACAACTACTGAACACCGGGGAGCTGTTTTTT; CDR3: CASSSNSGGQLLNTGELFF
size: .; V: TRBV3-1/TRBV3-2; D: TRBD1; J: TRBJ1-2; DNA: TGTGCCAGCAGCCAAGTCTCAGGACAGGGAGGTGGCTACACCTTC; CDR3: CASSQVSGQGGGYTF
size: .; V: TRBV19; D: TRBD1; J: TRBJ1-6; DNA: TGTGCCAGTAGTATTAGAGGACGACAGGGAGATTCACCCCTCCACTTT; CDR3: CASSIRGRQGDSPLHF
size: .; V: TRBV6-4; D: .; J: TRBJ2-1; DNA: TGTGCCAGCAGTGGTGGTGGGGGCGGATACAATGAGCAGTTCTTC; CDR3: CASSGGGGGYNEQFF
size: .; V: TRBV20-1; D: .; J: TRBJ2-3; DNA: TGCAGTGCTAGATCTGCAGATACGCAGTATTTT; CDR3: CSARSADTQYF
size: .; V: TRBV30; D: TRBD2; J: TRBJ2-3; DNA: TGTGCCTGGAGTAGCGGGGGGAGCACAGATACGCAGTATTTT; CDR3: CAWSSGGSTDTQYF
size: .; V: TRBV28; D: TRBD1; J: TRBJ2-3; DNA: TGTGCCAGCAGCGCTCAGACAGGGGCGGATACGCAGTATTTT; CDR3: CASSAQTGADTQYF
size: .; V: TRBV19; D: .; J: TRBJ1-2; DNA: TGTGCCAGTAGTATCCAACCCGGACTCTTCTATGGCTACACCTTC; CDR3: CASSIQPGLFYGYTF
size: .; V: TRBV18; D: .; J: TRBJ1-2; DNA: TGTGCCAGCTCACCACCGGCAAGCTATGGCTACACCTTC; CDR3: CASSPPASYGYTF
size: .; V: TRBV19; D: TRBD1; J: TRBJ2-2; DNA: TGTGCCAGTAGTGGACAGGTCGGCGGGGAGCTGTTTTTT; CDR3: CASSGQVGGELFF
size: .; V: TRBV9; D: TRBD1; J: TRBJ1-2; DNA: TGTGCCAGCAGCGATCCGATACAGGGGGCGGACTATGGCTACACCTTC; CDR3: CASSDPIQGADYGYTF
size: .; V: TRBV5-1; D: TRBD2; J: TRBJ2-3; DNA: TGCGCCAGCAGCTTGCTTAGCGGGGGGATCACAGATACGCAGTATTTT; CDR3: CASSLLSGGITDTQYF
size: many; V: TRBV7-6; D: .; J: TRBJ1-2; DNA: TGTGCCAGCAGTCCAACCCCAGGGGAGGGCGGCTACACCTTC; CDR3: CASSPTPGEGGYTF
size: few; V: TRBV11-2; D: .; J: TRBJ1-4; DNA: TGTGCCAGCAGCCTGGACAGAGGTGATAATGAAAAACTGTTTTTT; CDR3: CASSLDRGDNEKLFF
size: .; V: TRBV2; D: .; J: TRBJ1-1; DNA: TGTGTCAGCAGTGAAAGGCAGCGGGAAGCTTTCTTT; CDR3: CVSSERQREAFF
size: .; V: TRBV29-1; D: .; J: TRBJ1-2; DNA: TGCAGCGTTGTTTGGAGGTATTATAACTATGGCTACACCTTC; CDR3: CSVVWRYYNYGYTF
size: .; V: TRBV6-4; D: .; J: TRBJ2-1; DNA: TGTGCCAGCAGTGATGGTGGGGGGAGTTATGAGCAGTTCTTC; CDR3: CASSDGGGSYEQFF
size: .; V: TRBV5-6; D: TRBD1; J: TRBJ1-3; DNA: TGTGCCAGCAGCCGGGACAGCCTCTCTGGAAACACCATATATTTT; CDR3: CASSRDSLSGNTIYF
size: .; V: TRBV7-9; D: .; J: TRBJ1-3; DNA: TGTGCCAGCAGCCTTGACACGGCGGGAAACACCATATATTTT; CDR3: CASSLDTAGNTIYF
size: .; V: TRBV5-1; D: .; J: TRBJ1-5; DNA: TGCGCCAGCAGCCAGGGCCACAATCAGCCCCAGCATTTT; CDR3: CASSQGHNQPQHF
size: .; V: TRBV11-1; D: .; J: TRBJ1-1; DNA: TGTGCCAGCAGCCGGATTCAGGGTACTGAAGCTTTCTTT; CDR3: CASSRIQGTEAFF
size: once; V: TRBV5-3; D: .; J: TRBJ1-5; DNA: TGTGCCAGAAGCTTGGCACAGGGCAATTTGTCCCGGGGAAATCAGCCCCAGCATTTT; CDR3: CARSLAQGNLSRGNQPQHF
size: once; V: TRBV18; D: .; J: TRBJ1-2; DNA: TGTGCCAGCTCACCTGACAGTAACTATGGCTACACCTTC; CDR3: CASSPDSNYGYTF
size: .; V: TRBV30; D: TRBD1; J: TRBJ1-1; DNA: TGTGCCTGGAGTAGTCGAGTTGGGCTAGTACAGGGGGCGCGTGAAGCTTTCTTT; CDR3: CAWSSRVGLVQGAREAFF
size: .; V: TRBV5-1; D: TRBD1; J: TRBJ1-2; DNA: TGCGCCAGCAGCCCGATCGGGACAGAATATGGCTACACCTTC; CDR3: CASSPIGTEYGYTF
size: .; V: TRBV6-2/TRBV6-3; D: .; J: TRBJ1-2; DNA: TGTGCCAGCAGTTACGGTACAGTGATCTATGGCTACACCTTC; CDR3: CASSYGTVIYGYTF
size: .; V: TRBV14; D: .; J: TRBJ1-2; DNA: TGTGCCAGCAGCCAAGAGTGGGGCGATGGCTACACCTTC; CDR3: CASSQEWGDGYTF
size: .; V: TRBV18; D: .; J: TRBJ2-6; DNA: TGTGCCAGCTCACCACGGGGTCAGGGCTCCTCTGGGGCCAACGTCCTGACTTTC; CDR3: CASSPRGQGSSGANVLTF
size: .; V: TRBV19; D: TRBD1; J: TRBJ1-2; DNA: TGTGCCAGTAGCCAGACAGGGTACGGCTACACCTTC; CDR3: CASSQTGYGYTF
size: .; V: TRBV6-5; D: TRBD1; J: TRBJ1-2; DNA: TGTGCCAGCCTTTACAGGGGCGGAATCTATGGCTACACCTTC; CDR3: CASLYRGGIYGYTF
size: .; V: TRBV14; D: .; J: TRBJ1-6; DNA: TGTGCCAGCAGCCAAGATTTGGGGGGGTTTTCACCCCTCCACTTT; CDR3: CASSQDLGGFSPLHF
size: .; V: TRBV7-2; D: .; J: TRBJ2-3; DNA: TGTGCCAGCAGCTTAGTGTCCGGGGATACGCAGTATTTT; CDR3: CASSLVSGDTQYF
size: .; V: TRBV20-1; D: TRBD2; J: TRBJ2-4; DNA: TGCAGTGCTAGTATTAGCGGGGGAGCCAAAAACATTCAGTACTTC; CDR3: CSASISGGAKNIQYF
size: .; V: TRBV11-3; D: .; J: TRBJ1-1; DNA: TGTGCCAGCAGCTTGGAGGGGAGGAACACTGAAGCTTTCTTT; CDR3: CASSLEGRNTEAFF
size: .; V: TRBV4-3; D: .; J: TRBJ2-5; DNA: TGCGCCAGCAGCCTCGGGAACCGATTGGGCGAGACCCAGTACTTC; CDR3: CASSLGNRLGETQYF
size: once; V: TRBV3-1/TRBV3-2; D: TRBD1; J: TRBJ2-2; DNA: TGTGCCAGCAGCCAAATCGGACAGGGCGTCGCCGGGGAGCTGTTTTTT; CDR3: CASSQIGQGVAGELFF
size: .; V: TRBV5-1; D: .; J: TRBJ2-5; DNA: TGCGCCAGCAGCTGGACCAGGGGTCAGTACCAAGAGACCCAGTACTTC; CDR3: CASSWTRGQYQETQYF
size: .; V: TRBV11-2; D: .; J: TRBJ2-7; DNA: TGTGCCAGCAGCTTAGACCCGGGATCTACGCAGTACTTC; CDR3: CASSLDPGSTQYF
size: .; V: TRBV7-9; D: TRBD2; J: TRBJ2-1; DNA: TGTGCCAGCATCGGTTACGGGACTAGCGGGGGCATCTACAATGAGCAGTTCTTC; CDR3: CASIGYGTSGGIYNEQFF
size: .; V: TRBV27; D: .; J: TRBJ1-5; DNA: TGTGCCAGCAGTTTATTGGCCCCAGCGGCAGGGGCCAATCAGCCCCAGCATTTT; CDR3: CASSLLAPAAGANQPQHF
size: .; V: TRBV3-1/TRBV3-2; D: .; J: TRBJ2-1; DNA: TGTGCCAGCAGCCCGGGACTTAGGGGCAATGAGCAGTTCTTC; CDR3: CASSPGLRGNEQFF
size: once; V: TRBV27; D: TRBD2; J: TRBJ2-4; DNA: TGTGCCAGCACTGGGGCGGGGGTCAAAAACATTCAGTACTTC; CDR3: CASTGAGVKNIQYF
size: few; V: TRBV2; D: .; J: TRBJ2-5; DNA: TGTGCCAGCAGCGGTTCCCGGGGAGAGACCCAGTACTTC; CDR3: CASSGSRGETQYF
size: .; V: TRBV7-2; D: TRBD1; J: TRBJ2-7; DNA: TGTGCCAGCAGCTCTATATCCGGGACAGGGAACTACGAGCAGTACTTC; CDR3: CASSSISGTGNYEQYF
size: .; V: TRBV7-7; D: .; J: TRBJ1-6; DNA: TGTGCTAGCAGCTTAGGCGGGAATTCACCCCTCCACTTT; CDR3: CASSLGGNSPLHF
size: few; V: TRBV5-1; D: .; J: TRBJ2-5; DNA: TGCGCCAGCAGCTTGGCAGGGGGCGGGGGAGAGACCCAGTACTTC; CDR3: CASSLAGGGGETQYF
size: .; V: TRBV18; D: .; J: TRBJ1-6; DNA: TGTGCCAGCTCACCACTTCCAGGTGATTCACCCCTCCACTTT; CDR3: CASSPLPGDSPLHF
size: .; V: TRBV6-1; D: TRBD1; J: TRBJ1-5; DNA: TGTGCCAGCAGTGAAAAAGGGACAGGGGGCAATCAGCCCCAGCATTTT; CDR3: CASSEKGTGGNQPQHF
size: .; V: TRBV2; D: TRBD2; J: TRBJ2-3; DNA: TGTGCCAGCAGTGGGACTAGCGTTCGAACAGATACGCAGTATTTT; CDR3: CASSGTSVRTDTQYF
size: .; V: TRBV11-2; D: TRBD1; J: TRBJ2-7; DNA: TGTGCCAGCAGCCAGGGGACAGGGGGCGGATACGAGCAGTACTTC; CDR3: CASSQGTGGGYEQYF